The 14 T cell receptor beta chains below come from one sample, sequenced in a study of molecular identifiers for immune sequencing clone quantification (dated by TCRdb to the late 2010s). The method behind the library was PCR. TCRdb names Illumina HiSeq 4000 as the instrument used. TCRdb reworked the public reads: Q25 trimming with fastp, MiXCR clone assembly, productive beta chains retained. Merged by CDR3 protein, the rows form single entries marked with the most common genes and DNA. In all, the sample holds about 65,000 distinct CDR3 sequences, and 15% to 20% of those were seen once. Of the sample, 1.4% to 1.5% is held by the ten largest clones. Sequenced sample: naive CD8+ T cells from blood, with Jurkat cell RNA spiked in. The cell subset or site tag for this specimen amounts to: FACS-sorted CD8+CD4-CCR7+CD45RA+ naive T cells. The receptor source for this set is a human donor in good health. Some libraries in this study had Jurkat cell RNA spiked in.

This clonotype was seen many times. V and J are TRBV28 and TRBJ2-4; 8 bases fit TRBD2. With V trimmed by 3 bases and J by 1 base, 23 bases remained unmatched. Germline CDR1 is MDHEN and CDR2 is SYDVKM. This CDR3 has 22 amino acids. The CDR3 region has the DNA TGTGCCAGCAGTTTTTACGACCCGGAAATTCCGGGACTAGAAGTTGCCAAAAACATTCAGTACTTC. Translation: CASSFYDPEIPGLEVAKNIQYF.

This clonotype was detected many times. The chain employs TRBV4-1 and TRBJ2-7; 9 positions agree with TRBD2. The ends lost 4 bases at V and 4 bases at J; junction bases unmatched: 5. Germline CDR1 reads MGHRA; CDR2 reads YSYEKL. This CDR3 has 14 residues. The CDR3 protein is CASSPRTSGYEQYF. CDR3 DNA sequence: TGCGCCAGCAGCCCTCGTACTAGCGGGTACGAGCAGTACTTC.

This clonotype was recorded at least ten times. DNA for the CDR3: TGTGCCAGCAGCTTGGACGGGACTGAAGCTTTCTTT. Residues: CASSLDGTEAFF. The rearrangement links TRBV7-6 to TRBJ1-1; the D is unclear. Germline V CDR1 and CDR2: SGHVS, FNYEAQ. The CDR3 totals 12 residues. The V and J ends lost 3 bases and 5 bases respectively, with 7 bases between them. Full variable domain (rest looked up from reference TRBV7-6 and TRBJ1-1): GAGVSQSPRYKVTKRGQDVALRCDPISGHVSLYWYRQALGQGPEFLTYFNYEAQQDKSGLPNDRFSAERPEGSISTLTIQRTEQRDSAMYRCASSLDGTEAFFGQGTRLTVV.

This clonotype has more than one count but fewer than ten. The chain is built from TRBV19 and TRBJ2-1, with 7 bases identical to TRBD2. After removal of 0 bases from V and 9 bases from J, the junction contained 5 bases not matched to a gene. Germline CDR1 reads LNHDA; CDR2 reads SQIVND (reference sequence). CDR3 size: 14 residues. DNA of the CDR3: TGTGCCAGTAGTATAGATCCCAGCGGGATTGAGCAGTTCTTC. Residues: CASSIDPSGIEQFF.

The chain carries TRBV20-1 and TRBJ1-2; 9 nucleotides match TRBD1. The CDR3 runs 15 residues. CDR1 is DFQATT, CDR2 SNEGSKA, per germline (reference sequence). The trim removed 0 bases at V and 6 bases at J, leaving 8 bases unmatched. CDR3: CSARDLGQGSNGYTF. CDR3 nucleotides: TGCAGTGCTAGAGATCTGGGACAGGGAAGCAATGGCTACACCTTC.

This clonotype was counted many times. CDR3 coding DNA: TGTGCCAGCAGCCACGAGGGGGCGGGAGCATGGGACGAGCAGTACTTC. This encodes CASSHEGAGAWDEQYF. The chain uses TRBV7-9 and TRBJ2-7, with D perhaps assigned TRBD1 or TRBD2 (7 bases each). V was clipped by 5 bases and J by 5 bases, with 22 bases between them. The germline CDR1 and CDR2 sequences are SEHNR and FQNEAQ (reference sequence). The CDR3 is made up of 16 amino acids. Filled out from reference TRBV7-9 and TRBJ2-7, the complete variable domain reads DTGVSQNPRHKITKRGQNVTFRCDPISEHNRLYWYRQTLGQGPEFLTYFQNEAQLEKSRLLSDRFSAERPKGSFSTLEIQRTEQGDSAMYLCASSHEGAGAWDEQYFGPGTRLTVT.

The genes are TRBV3-1 and TRBJ2-5, with D possibly called TRBD1 or TRBD2 (5 bases each). Deletions cut 4 bases from V and 1 base from J, with 13 bases between. The CDR3 runs 15 residues. In germline, CDR1 is LGHDT, CDR2 YNNKEL (reference sequence). The CDR3 DNA sequence: TGTGCCAGCAGCCTCCTTATGGGGGTCCAAGAGACCCAGTACTTC. It yields the protein CASSLLMGVQETQYF.

This clonotype appeared once. At one end, the junction sequence differs from germline, possibly due to a read error. J is TRBJ1-5 and V is TRBV12-3 or TRBV12-4; D is possibly TRBD1 (5 bases). CDR3 length: 14 amino acids. CDR3 region: CANSGTVSNQPQHF. In DNA form, the CDR3 reads TGTGCCAACAGTGGGACGGTTAGCAATCAGCCCCAGCATTTT.

This clonotype was seen a few times. The J gene is TRBJ1-5, the V gene TRBV6-6; TRBD1 is a possible D gene (6 bases). The V end lost 0 bases, the J end lost 1 base, and 19 bases lay between the germline ends. Germline CDR1 is MNHNY and CDR2 is SVGAGI (reference sequence). CDR3 length equals 19 residues. The CDR3 spells CASSYSGGYREGSNQPQHF. For the CDR3, the DNA is TGTGCCAGCAGTTACTCTGGGGGATACAGGGAAGGGAGCAATCAGCCCCAGCATTTT.

The chain uses TRBV6-6 and TRBJ2-3; maybe TRBD2 (5 bases). The CDR3 spans 16 residues. The germline V and J ends were trimmed by 1 base and 0 bases, with 11 bases remaining between them. Germline lookup yields CDR1 MNHNY and CDR2 SVGAGI (reference sequence). DNA for the CDR3: TGTGCCAGCAGTTACTGGAGGAGTTCTAGCACAGATACGCAGTATTTT. Translation gives CASSYWRSSSTDTQYF.

A few counts support this clonotype. The chain employs TRBV27 and TRBJ2-7, with TRBD2 matching 12 bases. The germline CDR1 and CDR2 sequences are MNHEY and SMNVEV (reference sequence). This CDR3 has 18 residues. The junction had 13 bases not matched to a gene; V was cut back by 4 bases and J by 3 bases. The CDR3, as DNA: TGTGCCAGCAGTTCCACCTCGATCCCGGGACTAGCGGGCTACGAGCAGTACTTC. Translated, it gives CASSSTSIPGLAGYEQYF.

Ten or more counts support this clonotype. This sequence joins TRBV28 and TRBJ2-6, with D possibly matching TRBD1 (6 bases). The CDR3 totals 16 residues. V was pared by 6 bases and J by 2 bases, with 14 bases between. From germline, CDR1 is MDHEN and CDR2 SYDVKM. The CDR3 coding sequence is TGTGCCAGCAGCCAACAGGGACCCACTGGGGCCAACGTCCTGACTTTC. Translated, it gives CASSQQGPTGANVLTF.

In this sample, this clonotype turned up many times. V gene TRBV20-1 combines with J gene TRBJ2-7; a weak D match, TRBD2 (5 bases). The germline CDR1 and CDR2 sequences are DFQATT and SNEGSKA (reference sequence). Between the trimmed V and J ends, which lost 0 bases and 1 base, there was a span of 10 bases. CDR3 size: 14 residues. CDR3 amino acids: CSARDLSGSYEQYF. The CDR3 DNA reads as TGCAGTGCTAGAGATCTCTCGGGGTCCTACGAGCAGTACTTC.

This clonotype appeared many times. This chain uses TRBV5-6 with TRBJ1-2; D possibly corresponds to TRBD1 (6 bases). Trimming pared 0 bases from V and 8 bases from J, leaving 23 bases between. The length of the CDR3 is 17 residues. Per the germline V gene, CDR1 is SGHDT and CDR2 is YYEEEE. The CDR3 reads CASSLVSGRGFTEGYTF. DNA of the CDR3: TGTGCCAGCAGCTTGGTCTCCGGCAGGGGCTTTACTGAGGGCTACACCTTC.